This T cell receptor (beta chain) emerged from a study of shared clonotypes between healthy human individuals. Study details: For every donor, three CD4 naive, three CD4 memory, two CD8 naive and one CD8 memory plates were used. Study-level results: It was observed that 5% to 6% of naive CD4 clonotypes were shared across several donors. Non-shared clonotypes showed lower generation probabilities than clonotypes common to all four donors.

As regards this clone: What it binds is unknown.

Per germline, CDR1 LNHNV and CDR2 YYDKDF (reference sequence). V lost 9 bases, J lost 3 bases, and 14 bases lay in between. The CDR3 totals 14 residues. The naive CD8 fraction comprised CD45RO-negative cells positively selected for CCR7 and excluded terminally differentiated effector memory CD45RA+ cells. Data came from immunoSEQ multiplex PCR; TCRdb stores just in-frame clones and leaves some out. The top ten hold about 0.11% of the sample, which has hundreds of thousands of clones, roughly 96% seen once. The specimen sequenced was naive CD8+ T cells sorted from blood. The chain links TRBV15 to TRBJ1-4; D perhaps matches TRBD1 (6 bases). The sequence was obtained from a woman aged 30 to 39 in good health. CDR3 sequence reads: CATGIGQSNEKLFF. CDR3 in DNA: TGTGCCACGGGGATCGGACAGTCTAATGAAAAACTGTTTTTT.